This TCR beta chain comes out of a study of blood T cell repertoires in COVID-19. Looking at the study overall: From T cells, B-cell-depleted T cells, or PBMCs came the material, which was cDNA or gDNA.

The CDR3 totals 15 residues. Trimming left V 0 bases short and J 6 bases short, with 14 bases between. Germline loops: CDR1 LNHDA, CDR2 SQIVND (reference sequence). Participants were aged about 18 to 89 years, lived in 25 or so US areas, and enrolled virtually. Among Cohort 3 donors, those recovered had two negative PCRs, clearance, or symptom resolution. As originally analysed: Cell counts per sample came from amplifying reference gene primers. Libraries were prepared by immunoSEQ multiplex PCR; TCRdb keeps only in-frame clonotypes and omits some of them. V and J calls and clone size are as listed in that table; D and trimming were resolved from the DNA. The sample includes 350,000 to 450,000 clones, 80% to 85% of them seen just once.

This TCR was recovered from a woman between 45 and 60 years old who had recovered from COVID-19. The sample comprised PBMCs or T cells enriched from blood (not recorded which). The V call is TRBV19, the J call TRBJ1-2, with TRBD1 as a possible D gene (5 bases). CDR3 residues: CASSIDPGDDDGYTF. As DNA, the CDR3 is TGTGCCAGTAGTATAGATCCGGGGGATGATGATGGCTACACCTTC.